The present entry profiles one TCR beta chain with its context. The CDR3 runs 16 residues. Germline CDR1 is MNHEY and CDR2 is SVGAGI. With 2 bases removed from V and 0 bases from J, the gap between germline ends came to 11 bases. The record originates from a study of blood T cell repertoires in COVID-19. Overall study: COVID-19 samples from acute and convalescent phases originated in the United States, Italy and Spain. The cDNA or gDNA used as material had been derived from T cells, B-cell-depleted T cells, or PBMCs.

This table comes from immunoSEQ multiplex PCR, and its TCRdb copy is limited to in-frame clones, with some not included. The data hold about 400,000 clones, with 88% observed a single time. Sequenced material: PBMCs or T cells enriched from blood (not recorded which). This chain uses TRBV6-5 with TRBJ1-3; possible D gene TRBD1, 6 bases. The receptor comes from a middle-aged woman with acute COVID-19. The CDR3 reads CASSYGQGSSGNTIYF. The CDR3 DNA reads TGTGCCAGCAGTTACGGGCAGGGGAGCTCTGGAAACACCATATATTTT.